The clone carrying this T cell receptor beta chain was counted ten times or more. This CDR3 has 15 amino acids. Germline V gene sequence: CDR1 SGHVS, CDR2 FQNEAQ. V trimming: 4 bases; J trimming: 0 bases; junction bases outside the gene matches: 2. The time point: persistent/refractory GD, antithyroid drugs over 5 years with positive TRAb. Extracted RNA from PBMCs served as the source of the TCR library. This sample is drawn from a study of regulatory T cells in long-lasting Graves disease. The wider study: With positive TSH receptor antibodies and over 5 years of antithyroid drugs, Graves' disease was considered persistent.

Construction of the TCR beta libraries employed iRepertoire HTBI primers in conjunction with Arm-PCR of CDR3 regions. MiXCR, applied by TCRdb to the multiplex PCR reads, yields one record per CDR3 protein. The repertoire holds about 340,000 distinct CDR3 sequences, with around 19% as singletons. This TCR was sampled from a female donor with Graves disease. The chain is built from TRBV7-8 and TRBJ1-2; TRBD1 matches 10 bases. The sequencing here drew on peripheral blood mononuclear cells (PBMCs), taken when the disease was refractory, from a patient treated with antithyroid drugs. CDR3 loop: CASSSGTGANYGYTF. As DNA, the CDR3 is TGTGCCAGCAGCTCCGGGACAGGGGCTAACTATGGCTACACCTTC.